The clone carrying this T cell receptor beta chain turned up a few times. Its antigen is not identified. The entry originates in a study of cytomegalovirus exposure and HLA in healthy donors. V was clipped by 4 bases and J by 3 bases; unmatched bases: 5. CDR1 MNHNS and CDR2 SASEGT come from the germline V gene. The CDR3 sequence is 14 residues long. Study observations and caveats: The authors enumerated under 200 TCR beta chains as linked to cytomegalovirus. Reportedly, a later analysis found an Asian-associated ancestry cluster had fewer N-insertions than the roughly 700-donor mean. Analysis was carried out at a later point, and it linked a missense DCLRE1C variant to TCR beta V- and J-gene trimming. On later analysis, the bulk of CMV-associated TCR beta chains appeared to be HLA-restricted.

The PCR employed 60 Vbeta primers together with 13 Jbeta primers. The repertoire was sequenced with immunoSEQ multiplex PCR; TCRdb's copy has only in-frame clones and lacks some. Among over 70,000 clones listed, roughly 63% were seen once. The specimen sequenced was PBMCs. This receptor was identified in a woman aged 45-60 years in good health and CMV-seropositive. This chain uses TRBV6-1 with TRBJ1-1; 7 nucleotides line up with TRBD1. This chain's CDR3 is CASSGRDSYTEAFF. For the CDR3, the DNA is TGTGCCAGCAGTGGACGGGACAGCTACACTGAAGCTTTCTTT.